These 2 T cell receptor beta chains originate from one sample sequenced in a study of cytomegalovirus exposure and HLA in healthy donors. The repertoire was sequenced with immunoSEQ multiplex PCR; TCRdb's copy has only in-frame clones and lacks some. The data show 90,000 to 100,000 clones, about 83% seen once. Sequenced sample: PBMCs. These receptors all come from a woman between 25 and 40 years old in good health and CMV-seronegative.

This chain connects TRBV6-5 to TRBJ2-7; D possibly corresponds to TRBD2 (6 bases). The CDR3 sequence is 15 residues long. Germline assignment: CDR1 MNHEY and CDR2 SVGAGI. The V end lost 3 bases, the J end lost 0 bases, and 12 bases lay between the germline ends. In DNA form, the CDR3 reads TGTGCCAGCAGTTATTCTAGCGCTTACTCCTACGAGCAGTACTTC. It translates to CASSYSSAYSYEQYF.

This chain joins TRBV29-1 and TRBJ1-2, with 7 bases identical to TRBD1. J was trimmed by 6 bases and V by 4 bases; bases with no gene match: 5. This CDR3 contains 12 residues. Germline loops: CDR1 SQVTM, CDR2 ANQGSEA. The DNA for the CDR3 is TGCAGCGTTGGATACACAGGGGATGGCTACACCTTC. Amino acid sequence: CSVGYTGDGYTF.